The present T cell receptor beta chain was sequenced within a study of T cell clonotyping in hematopoietic cell transplantation. The time point denotes: recipient sample about 28 days before transplant, after cytoreduction. Produced via immunoSEQ multiplex PCR; TCRdb's table is partial and in-frame only. Among 25,000 to 30,000 clones, approximately 77% were seen once, and the ten largest hold around 1.9%. CDR1 is MNHEY and CDR2 is SMNVEV in the germline V gene (reference sequence). This CDR3 is 14 amino acids long. V lost 8 bases, J lost 5 bases, and 5 bases stayed unmatched. The receptor was derived from a man aged 35-49 years with acute myeloid leukemia. Some clones in this sample may be carry-over from other donors' samples. The chain combines TRBV27 with TRBJ2-2, with 10 bases aligning to TRBD2. Source: peripheral blood mononuclear cells, taken before stem cell transplant. In DNA form, the CDR3 reads TGTGCCAGCTCTAGCGGGAGAGAGACCGGGGAGCTGTTTTTT. Its translation is CASSSGRETGELFF.